The entry that follows covers one T cell receptor beta chain sequence. Its antigen is unknown. Libraries were prepared by immunoSEQ multiplex PCR; TCRdb keeps only in-frame clonotypes and omits some of them. The sample comprises under 250,000 clones, roughly 87% of which are singletons, and more than 10% rests with the top ten. This entry comes from a study of cytomegalovirus exposure and HLA in healthy donors. In germline, CDR1 is MGHRA, CDR2 YSYEKL. CDR3 length: 15 amino acids. Trimming at V came to 4 bases and at J to 6 bases, leaving 10 bases not matched to a gene. Study-wide results and caveats: The authors listed approximately 160 TCR beta chains as cytomegalovirus-associated.

The sequenced material came from PBMCs. The clonotype was recovered from a man younger than 35 in good health and CMV-seropositive. V and J are TRBV4-1 and TRBJ2-7, with 9 bases lining up with TRBD1. CDR3 sequence reads: CASSRDGTGRGEQYF. CDR3 sequence (DNA): TGCGCCAGCAGCCGCGATGGGACAGGGCGGGGCGAGCAGTACTTC.